The present T cell receptor (beta chain) was sequenced within a study of blood T cell repertoires in COVID-19. Study in general: T cells, B-cell-depleted T cells, or PBMCs provided the cDNA or gDNA that served as material.

The CDR3 totals 19 residues. Germline V CDR1 and CDR2: LNHDA, SQIVND (reference sequence). V shed 6 bases and J 0 bases; nucleotides not matched to a gene: 14. Those enrolled in Seattle joined during active infection and were followed longitudinally afterward. Original analysis: Amplification from reference gene primers served as the basis for estimated nucleated cell counts. Sequencing was performed with immunoSEQ multiplex PCR; in TCRdb, only in-frame clones are kept and a portion is missing. The V and J calls and clone size come from that table; D and trimming were worked out from the DNA. The data contain 95,000 to 150,000 clones, approximately 85% of them singletons.

The chain joins TRBV19 to TRBJ2-2; 9 nucleotides align to TRBD1. This receptor was identified in a woman aged 80 or older with COVID-19, enrolled during active disease. Sample: peripheral blood. The CDR3 coding sequence is TGTGCCAGTAGGACCACAGGGGGCACTCAACTAGCGAACACCGGGGAGCTGTTTTTT. The encoded protein is CASRTTGGTQLANTGELFF.